The source of this TCR beta chain is a study of CD8 T cells in ankylosing spondylitis. A quantitative 5'-RACE method, one with molecular barcodes, was used to make TCR beta libraries. TCRdb re-called the 5' RACE reads through MiXCR, storing one row per CDR3 protein. The sample gives roughly 700,000 distinct CDR3 sequences, around a fifth of which show up once; about 20% is in the top ten. This clonotype was observed a handful of times. What it binds is not known. The germline V gene has CDR1 SGHTA and CDR2 FQGNSA. V was pared by 2 bases and J by 9 bases, with 11 bases between. The CDR3 sequence is 13 residues long. Study outcomes and limitations: Disease-linked clones were reportedly significantly enriched in matched ankylosing spondylitis synovial fluid. Disease-linked clones were found to be CD8+ and relatively rare in peripheral blood. Ankylosing spondylitis blood appeared to carry a characteristic TCR beta motif of roughly 8 highly homologous variants.

The origin of this receptor is a male donor with ankylosing spondylitis. The specimen sequenced was blood, either unsorted or a sorted T cell fraction (not recorded which). This sequence joins TRBV7-2 and TRBJ2-1, with a weak D call TRBD2 (7 bases). Written as DNA, the CDR3 is TGTGCCAGCAGCTTATGGGGGGGCGGTGAGCAGTTCTTC. It encodes CASSLWGGGEQFF. The variable domain in full, with the rest retrieved from reference TRBV7-2 and TRBJ2-1, is GAGVSQSPSNKVTEKGKDVELRCDPISGHTALYWYRQSLGQGLEFLIYFQGNSAPDKSGLPSDRFSAERTGGSVSTLTIQRTQQEDSAVYLCASSLWGGGEQFFGPGTRLTVL.